The next 20 T cell receptor beta chains were all read from a single sample in a study of shared clonotypes between healthy human individuals. The method was immunoSEQ multiplex PCR; TCRdb's version includes in-frame clones alone and lacks a portion of them. The table lists about 680,000 clones, 74% of them singletons, with over 1.5% in the top ten. The sequencing sample was made of memory CD4+ T cells sorted from blood. Subset specified: CD45RA-negative fraction. The receptors here all came from a woman aged 25 to 39 in good health.

This rearrangement joins TRBV7-9 to TRBJ2-3, with a tentative D call TRBD1 (6 bases). Trimming left V 5 bases short and J 7 bases short, with 16 bases between. The germline V gene has CDR1 SEHNR and CDR2 FQNEAQ (reference sequence). The CDR3 is 14 residues long. The chain's CDR3 is CASSHFTGIYTQYF. The CDR3 DNA is TGTGCCAGCAGCCACTTCACAGGGATTTATACGCAGTATTTT.

The chain recombines TRBV28 with TRBJ2-3; TRBD2 aligns across 7 bases. Looked up from germline, CDR1 is MDHEN and CDR2 is SYDVKM. The CDR3 is 15 residues long. J lost 1 base, V lost 5 bases, and 6 bases had no gene match. The CDR3 loop is CASSRPGLRTDTQYF. The CDR3 nucleotides read TGTGCCAGCAGTCGTCCGGGACTACGCACAGATACGCAGTATTTT.

In this sample, this clone turned up many times. This chain connects TRBV27 to TRBJ2-7; 9 positions agree with TRBD2. CDR3 size: 13 residues. V shed 5 bases and J 3 bases; nucleotides not matched to a gene: 2. Germline V CDR1 and CDR2: MNHEY, SMNVEV (reference sequence). CDR3 sequence: CASSISGSYEQYF. CDR3 DNA sequence: TGTGCCAGCAGTATTAGCGGGAGCTACGAGCAGTACTTC.

This clone has a single count. The V gene is TRBV28, the J gene TRBJ1-2; 7 nucleotides line up with TRBD1. Germline assignment: CDR1 MDHEN and CDR2 SYDVKM. The CDR3 has 15 amino acids. Trimming cost V 5 bases and J 3 bases; bases outside gene matches: 9. The CDR3 sequence: CASSPEGARDYGYTF. CDR3 nucleotide sequence: TGTGCCAGCAGTCCGGAGGGGGCGCGGGACTATGGCTACACCTTC.

V is TRBV7-9 and J is TRBJ2-1; D gene ambiguous. CDR3 length: 13 residues. Germline V CDR1 and CDR2: SEHNR, FQNEAQ (reference sequence). Trimming cost V 1 base and J 7 bases, with 8 bases left between them. The CDR3 region is CASSLVYGNEQFF. The CDR3 bases are TGTGCCAGCAGCTTAGTATACGGGAATGAGCAGTTCTTC.

The chain employs TRBV19 and TRBJ2-3; the D gene is possibly TRBD2 (5 bases). V was clipped by 1 base and J by 6 bases, with 14 bases between them. Germline V CDR1 and CDR2: LNHDA, SQIVND (reference sequence). This CDR3 spans 15 amino acids. In DNA, the CDR3 is TGTGCCAGTAGTATAGGGACTGTTGCCTCGGATACGCAGTATTTT. Translated, it gives CASSIGTVASDTQYF.

The rearrangement joins TRBV19 to TRBJ2-3, with a possible D match to TRBD1 (6 bases). This CDR3 region has 15 residues. The germline V gene has CDR1 LNHDA and CDR2 SQIVND (reference sequence). V gave up 3 bases and J gave up 5 bases, with 15 bases separating them. CDR3 DNA: TGTGCCAGTAGTATGAAGTCGGCAGGGGAAGATACGCAGTATTTT. It encodes CASSMKSAGEDTQYF. Together with reference TRBV19 and TRBJ2-3, the CDR3 gives the full variable domain: DGGITQSPKYLFRKEGQNVTLSCEQNLNHDAMYWYRQDPGQGLRLIYYSQIVNDFQKGDIAEGYSVSREKKESFPLTVTSAQKNPTAFYLCASSMKSAGEDTQYFGPGTRLTVL.

The genes are TRBV7-2 and TRBJ2-6; tentatively, D is TRBD2 (5 bases). The length of the CDR3 is 16 residues. V shed 5 bases and J shed 0 bases, with 11 bases lying between them. CDR1 SGHTA and CDR2 FQGNSA come from the germline V gene. In nucleotides, the CDR3 is TGTGCCAGCAGCCGTAGCGTTAACTCTGGGGCCAACGTCCTGACTTTC. Amino acids: CASSRSVNSGANVLTF.

The genes are TRBV5-1 and TRBJ2-6; no firm D call. Trimming took off 0 bases at V and 2 bases at J, with 3 bases between the two ends. Germline assignment: CDR1 SGHRS and CDR2 YFSETQ. CDR3 length: 14 amino acids. The CDR3 reads CASSLVTGANVLTF. The CDR3 bases are TGCGCCAGCAGCTTGGTGACTGGGGCCAACGTCCTGACTTTC. The full variable domain, completed using reference TRBV5-1 and TRBJ2-6, is KAGVTQTPRYLIKTRGQQVTLSCSPISGHRSVSWYQQTPGQGLQFLFEYFSETQRNKGNFPGRFSGRQFSNSRSEMNVSTLELGDSALYLCASSLVTGANVLTFGAGSRLTVL.

This sequence joins TRBV30 and TRBJ1-2; D not resolved. The CDR3 loop spans 14 amino acids. Germline assignment: CDR1 GTSNPN and CDR2 SVGIG (reference sequence). V was cut by 0 bases and J by 6 bases, with 14 bases left in between. CDR3 loop: CAWSVLLEADGYTF. The CDR3 DNA sequence: TGTGCCTGGAGTGTACTTTTGGAGGCTGATGGCTACACCTTC.

V gene TRBV13 combines with J gene TRBJ2-3; D assignment may be TRBD1 or TRBD2 (7 bases each). V was cut by 6 bases and J by 8 bases, with 18 bases left in between. CDR3 length: 14 amino acids. Germline V lookup: CDR1 PRHDT, CDR2 FYEKMQ (reference sequence). The CDR3 loop reads CASRLGGGSGTQYF. CDR3 in DNA: TGTGCCAGCAGACTGGGAGGGGGCTCGGGTACGCAGTATTTT.

The V call is TRBV5-1, the J call TRBJ1-4, with a tentative D call TRBD1 (5 bases). The germline CDR1 and CDR2 sequences are SGHRS and YFSETQ. Trimming removed 4 bases from V and 5 bases from J, with 12 bases in between. CDR3 length equals 14 residues. The CDR3, as DNA: TGCGCCAGCAGCCTCTCAGGGACCAATGAAAAACTGTTTTTT. Translation: CASSLSGTNEKLFF.

J is TRBJ1-1 and V is TRBV7-9; D not certain. CDR1 SEHNR and CDR2 FQNEAQ come from the germline V gene (reference sequence). V lost 3 bases to trimming and J lost 11 bases, with 13 bases between them. The CDR3 is 12 amino acids. This chain's CDR3 is CASSFNGPYAFF. DNA of the CDR3: TGTGCCAGCAGCTTTAATGGCCCCTACGCTTTCTTT.

The chain recombines TRBV21-1 with TRBJ2-2. TRBV21-1 is an annotated pseudogene. This CDR3 spans 16 amino acids. CDR3 sequence (DNA): TGTGCCAGCAGCCCCCGGGGCAGTTCGAACACCGGGGAGCTGTTTTTT. This translates into CASSPRGSSNTGELFF.

The CDR3 here is CASSIGEGDKNIQYF. The CDR3 DNA follows: TGTGCCAGTAGTATAGGGGAGGGTGACAAAAACATTCAGTACTTC. This sequence joins TRBV19 and TRBJ2-4; 7 bases fit TRBD2. The V gene end was trimmed by 1 base and the J gene end by 3 bases; junction bases not matched to a gene: 3. Looked up from germline, CDR1 is LNHDA and CDR2 is SQIVND (reference sequence). There are 15 residues in the CDR3. Supplemented by reference TRBV19 and TRBJ2-4, the full variable domain reads DGGITQSPKYLFRKEGQNVTLSCEQNLNHDAMYWYRQDPGQGLRLIYYSQIVNDFQKGDIAEGYSVSREKKESFPLTVTSAQKNPTAFYLCASSIGEGDKNIQYFGAGTRLSVL.

For the CDR3, the DNA is TGTGCCAGCAGCCCCGGATCCCTTAGCGCCGGGGAGCAGTACTTC. It encodes CASSPGSLSAGEQYF. This chain connects TRBV7-6 to TRBJ2-7; D may be TRBD2 (5 bases). This CDR3 comprises 15 residues. CDR1 and CDR2 (germline): SGHVS, FNYEAQ. V was pared by 5 bases and J by 7 bases, with 21 bases between.

The chain employs TRBV6-5 and TRBJ2-1, with 9 bases identical to TRBD2. The CDR3 sequence is 15 residues long. The germline gives CDR1 MNHEY, CDR2 SVGAGI. With 2 bases clipped from V and 7 bases from J, the junction kept 6 bases outside the gene matches. Written as DNA, the CDR3 is TGTGCCAGCAGTTACAGAGGACTAGCGTCAAATGAGCAGTTCTTC. It is translated as CASSYRGLASNEQFF.

This chain connects TRBV28 to TRBJ2-2; TRBD1 is a possible D gene (6 bases). Trimming stripped 8 bases from V and 4 bases from J, with 17 bases between. CDR3 length: 15 amino acids. CDR1 is MDHEN and CDR2 is SYDVKM in the germline V gene. The CDR3 nucleotides are TGTGCCAGCCGGGGTACCAGGGGCGGCACCGGGGAGCTGTTTTTT. This codes for CASRGTRGGTGELFF.

The chain employs TRBV27 and TRBJ2-5; 7 bases line up with TRBD2. J was trimmed by 5 bases and V by 3 bases; bases with no gene match: 6. Per the germline V gene, CDR1 is MNHEY and CDR2 is SMNVEV (reference sequence). This CDR3 is built from 14 residues. The CDR3 DNA is TGTGCCAGCAGTTTGATCGGGAGGACGGAGACCCAGTACTTC. This sequence encodes CASSLIGRTETQYF.

The chain uses TRBV4-2 and TRBJ2-1; 10 bases are shared with TRBD2. V dropped 0 bases and J dropped 9; count of bases not matched to a gene: 11. Germline assignment: CDR1 LGHNA and CDR2 YNFKEQ. The CDR3 consists of 17 residues. CDR3 nucleotides: TGTGCCAGCAGCCAAGATCCCCTAGCGGGAGATTTCGGTGAGCAGTTCTTC. Translating gives CASSQDPLAGDFGEQFF.